A single sample is the source of the 18 T cell receptor beta chains below, sequenced in a study of PD-L1 blockade in urothelial cancer. Data came from immunoSEQ multiplex PCR; TCRdb stores just in-frame clones and leaves some out. The sample holds about 22,000 clones; nearly 90% are singletons and the top ten take 16%. This specimen consisted of PBMCs, obtained around atezolizumab (anti-PD-L1) treatment. These receptors were collected from a woman aged 55 to 70 with urothelial cancer.

The chain recombines TRBV18 with TRBJ1-5, with 9 bases identical to TRBD1. The J segment lost 9 bases and the V segment lost 2 bases, leaving 11 bases of the junction unmatched. Germline loops: CDR1 KGHSH, CDR2 LQKENI. The CDR3 has 16 amino acids. CDR3 protein: CASSPTGQGLYMPQHF. Written as DNA, the CDR3 is TGTGCCAGCTCACCAACGGGACAGGGTCTGTATATGCCCCAGCATTTT.

V is TRBV6-4 and J is TRBJ1-2; 7 nucleotides agree with TRBD1. The junction had 13 bases not matched to a gene; V was cut back by 6 bases and J by 0 bases. Germline V CDR1 and CDR2: MRHNA, SNTAGT. This CDR3 contains 17 residues. The CDR3 nucleotides read TGTGCCAGCAGCGGACAGGACCTCGGGTCTCCTAACTATGGCTACACCTTC. It codes for CASSGQDLGSPNYGYTF.

The gene calls are TRBV14 and TRBJ2-1, with D unclear. The CDR3 runs to 13 residues. The germline V gene encodes CDR1 SGHDN and CDR2 FVKESK. V lost 2 bases and J lost 9, with 11 bases in between. The CDR3 DNA is TGTGCCAGCAGCCAACCCTGGCCGGGTGAGCAGTTCTTC. Its protein product is CASSQPWPGEQFF.

The rearrangement links TRBV6-4 to TRBJ2-1, with 9 bases identical to TRBD2. The V gene end was trimmed by 3 bases and the J gene end by 7 bases; junction bases not matched to a gene: 7. Germline V gives CDR1 MRHNA, CDR2 SNTAGT. The length of the CDR3 is 15 residues. In DNA form, the CDR3 reads TGTGCCAGCAGTGAGATAGCGGGAGCTCGGAATGAGCAGTTCTTC. It translates to CASSEIAGARNEQFF.

This clone was observed once. This chain links TRBV7-2 with TRBJ2-1; unclear D gene. The V and J ends lost 0 bases and 1 base respectively, with 4 bases between them. CDR3 length: 14 amino acids. The germline V gene encodes CDR1 SGHTA and CDR2 FQGNSA. The CDR3 coding sequence is TGTGCCAGCAGCTTAGCAGCGTCCTACAATGAGCAGTTCTTC. This gives the protein CASSLAASYNEQFF. The full variable domain, its missing parts supplied by reference TRBV7-2 and TRBJ2-1, is GAGVSQSPSNKVTEKGKDVELRCDPISGHTALYWYRQSLGQGLEFLIYFQGNSAPDKSGLPSDRFSAERTGGSVSTLTIQRTQQEDSAVYLCASSLAASYNEQFFGPGTRLTVL.

This clone was observed once. The chain carries TRBV28 and TRBJ2-7; 8 bases align to TRBD1. The length of the CDR3 is 14 residues. Trimming removed 2 bases from V and 2 bases from J; junction bases left unmatched: 2. Germline V gene sequence: CDR1 MDHEN, CDR2 SYDVKM. The CDR3: CASSLQGAPYEQYF. The CDR3, as DNA: TGTGCCAGCAGTTTACAGGGGGCCCCCTACGAGCAGTACTTC. The full variable domain, its missing parts supplied by reference TRBV28 and TRBJ2-7, is DVKVTQSSRYLVKRTGEKVFLECVQDMDHENMFWYRQDPGLGLRLIYFSYDVKMKEKGDIPEGYSVSREKKERFSLILESASTNQTSMYLCASSLQGAPYEQYFGPGTRLTVT.

The chain carries TRBV19 and TRBJ2-7; D possibly corresponds to TRBD1 (5 bases). This CDR3 spans 13 amino acids. V was shortened by 8 bases and J by 6 bases, with 17 bases between the two germline ends. Germline CDR1 is LNHDA and CDR2 is SQIVND (reference sequence). CDR3 in amino acids: CASSFRVFAEQYF. DNA of the CDR3: TGTGCCAGTTCCTTCAGGGTATTCGCCGAGCAGTACTTC.

V and J are TRBV7-9 and TRBJ1-4; TRBD1 agrees at 11 bases. Germline V lookup: CDR1 SEHNR, CDR2 FQNEAQ (reference sequence). After removal of 5 bases from V and 6 bases from J, the junction contained 2 bases not matched to a gene. The CDR3 extends over 14 amino acids. CDR3 nucleotides: TGTGCCAGCAGCCAGGGACAGGGGGATGAAAAACTGTTTTTT. Translating it yields CASSQGQGDEKLFF.

This chain joins TRBV4-1 and TRBJ2-2; 12 bases are a match to TRBD1. From germline, CDR1 is MGHRA and CDR2 YSYEKL. J was trimmed by 7 bases and V by 4 bases; bases with no gene match: 10. This CDR3 is 17 amino acids long. The CDR3 here is CASSPSGTGGFDGELFF. The CDR3 nucleotides read TGCGCCAGCAGCCCATCCGGGACAGGGGGCTTCGACGGGGAGCTGTTTTTT.

The chain employs TRBV29-1 and TRBJ2-7, with a possible D match to TRBD1 (6 bases). Per the germline V gene, CDR1 is SQVTM and CDR2 is ANQGSEA. V was clipped by 5 bases and J by 1 base, with 12 bases between them. The CDR3 length is 13 residues. The CDR3 nucleotides are TGCAGCGTTTATCCAGGGGATTCCTACGAGCAGTACTTC. Amino acids: CSVYPGDSYEQYF.

The chain uses TRBV11-1 and TRBJ2-5; possibly TRBD1 for D (6 bases). Germline CDR1 SGHAT, CDR2 FQDESV (reference sequence). Trimming removed 4 bases at V and 5 bases at J, with 17 bases between. This CDR3 spans 15 amino acids. CDR3 in amino acids: CASSSDRLAGETQYF. CDR3 sequence (DNA): TGTGCCAGCAGCTCCGACAGGCTAGCAGGCGAGACCCAGTACTTC.

The J gene is TRBJ2-7, the V gene TRBV6-5; a weak D match, TRBD2 (5 bases). The CDR3 covers 14 residues. The germline CDR1 and CDR2 sequences are MNHEY and SVGAGI. V dropped 10 bases and J dropped 4 bases, with 20 bases sitting between them. CDR3 nucleotide sequence: TGTGCCACAAAACTCATGGAGGCATTTTACGAGCAGTACTTC. Its protein product is CATKLMEAFYEQYF.

The DNA of the CDR3 is TGTGCCAGCAGCCCCACAGGGTTCGAGCAGTACTTC. Its protein is CASSPTGFEQYF. This rearrangement joins TRBV7-9 to TRBJ2-7, with TRBD1 as a possible D gene (6 bases). Germline V gene data show CDR1 as SEHNR and CDR2 as FQNEAQ (reference sequence). The CDR3 spans 12 residues. Trimming stripped 5 bases from V and 6 bases from J, with 11 bases between. Complete variable domain (other parts from reference TRBV7-9 and TRBJ2-7): DTGVSQNPRHKITKRGQNVTFRCDPISEHNRLYWYRQTLGQGPEFLTYFQNEAQLEKSRLLSDRFSAERPKGSFSTLEIQRTEQGDSAMYLCASSPTGFEQYFGPGTRLTVT.

This clone is a singleton in its sample. The rearrangement joins TRBV5-1 to TRBJ1-4; tentative D call: TRBD1 (6 bases). Between the trimmed V and J ends, which lost 5 bases and 5 bases, there was a span of 10 bases. The CDR3 is 13 amino acids. Germline lookup yields CDR1 SGHRS and CDR2 YFSETQ. Here the CDR3 DNA reads TGCGCCAGCAGGGGGGCCCCCAATGAAAAACTGTTTTTT. Protein: CASRGAPNEKLFF. Full variable domain (remainder filled in from reference TRBV5-1 and TRBJ1-4): KAGVTQTPRYLIKTRGQQVTLSCSPISGHRSVSWYQQTPGQGLQFLFEYFSETQRNKGNFPGRFSGRQFSNSRSEMNVSTLELGDSALYLCASRGAPNEKLFFGSGTQLSVL.

The rearrangement joins TRBV5-1 to TRBJ2-1; maybe TRBD2 (6 bases). V was cut by 0 bases and J by 3 bases, with 16 bases left in between. The CDR3 extends over 17 amino acids. Germline V gene data show CDR1 as SGHRS and CDR2 as YFSETQ. CDR3 coding DNA: TGCGCCAGCAGCTTGGCGGTGGGAGGCGACAACTACAATGAGCAGTTCTTC. Protein: CASSLAVGGDNYNEQFF.

This clone has a single count. The chain carries TRBV18 and TRBJ2-7; TRBD1 might be the D (5 bases). The CDR3 runs 14 residues. Trimming stripped 3 bases from V and 3 bases from J, with 12 bases between. The germline V gene encodes CDR1 KGHSH and CDR2 LQKENI. CDR3 sequence: CASSPKDTYYEQYF. DNA for the CDR3: TGTGCCAGCTCACCCAAGGACACTTACTACGAGCAGTACTTC.

This clone was detected once. The rearrangement links TRBV7-9 to TRBJ1-1; no firm D call. The CDR3 totals 14 residues. V gave up 5 bases and J gave up 1 base, with 11 bases separating them. The V gene's germline CDR1 is SEHNR and CDR2 FQNEAQ (reference sequence). The CDR3 here is CASSPRRRNTEAFF. The CDR3 DNA is TGTGCCAGCAGCCCCCGGCGGAGGAACACTGAAGCTTTCTTT.

The V gene is TRBV28, the J gene TRBJ2-7; 7 positions match TRBD2. The V and J ends lost 7 bases and 3 bases, in that order; junction bases with no gene match: 21. Germline V gene data show CDR1 as MDHEN and CDR2 as SYDVKM. The CDR3 is 18 amino acids. The CDR3 DNA sequence: TGTGCCAGCACCCCTCCAACCCGGGACTACCCCCGATTCTACGAGCAGTACTTC. It yields the protein CASTPPTRDYPRFYEQYF.